Detailed here is one T cell receptor beta chain. Enrolled during active infection, Seattle patients were then followed longitudinally. This sample stems from a study of blood T cell repertoires in COVID-19. Authors' processing steps: Amplification from reference gene primers served as the basis for estimated nucleated cell counts. The data were produced by immunoSEQ multiplex PCR, yet TCRdb's version contains in-frame clones alone and is incomplete. Clone size and the V and J calls come from that table; the DNA yielded D and trimming. The table lists about 49,000 clones, roughly 79% of them singletons. Germline assignment: CDR1 SGHNT and CDR2 YYREEE (reference sequence). CDR3 size: 16 residues. Losses at the gene ends were 0 bases for V and 7 bases for J; bases not matched to a gene: 7.

The chain links TRBV5-4 to TRBJ1-6, with 7 bases that match TRBD1. The source of this sequence is a woman aged 80 or over with COVID-19, enrolled during active disease. Sequencing used peripheral blood. This chain's CDR3 is CASSLAPTGENSPLHF. CDR3 in DNA: TGTGCCAGCAGCTTGGCCCCCACAGGGGAGAATTCACCCCTCCACTTT.